Detailed here is one TCR beta chain. The antigen is not known. The PCR ran on 60 Vbeta and 13 Jbeta primers. Profiling relied on immunoSEQ multiplex PCR, and the TCRdb table lists in-frame clones only, not all of them. In the table there are 150,000 to 200,000 clones, about 65% of which are singletons. The V end lost 1 base, the J end lost 5 bases, and 6 bases lay between the germline ends. Germline values: CDR1 PRHDT, CDR2 FYEKMQ (reference sequence). CDR3 length equals 13 residues. The data were obtained in a study of cytomegalovirus exposure and HLA in healthy donors. Study summary: Prior work identified 100 million to 130 million unique TCR beta sequences in about 179 million T cells. About 79 million unique TCRs from HLA-typed donors were held in an early data release.

Study-level points and caveats: The majority of CMV-associated TCR beta chains were reported as apparently HLA-restricted in a later analysis.

This clonotype was sampled from a girl between 10 and 17 years old in good health and CMV-seronegative. The V call is TRBV13, the J call TRBJ2-1, with D unclear. Sequenced sample: PBMCs. This CDR3 is CASSLALNNEQFF. The CDR3 nucleotides are TGTGCCAGCAGCTTAGCACTAAACAATGAGCAGTTCTTC.